The following is a T cell receptor beta chain sequence with its context. These data come from a study of blood T cell repertoires in COVID-19. The germline V and J ends were trimmed by 6 bases and 1 base, with 12 bases remaining between them. This CDR3 region has 14 residues. Looked up from germline, CDR1 is SNHLY and CDR2 is FYNNEI. Profiling relied on immunoSEQ multiplex PCR, and the TCRdb table lists in-frame clones only, not all of them. This table has 90,000 or so clones, around nine tenths appearing once. The TCR was taken from a woman aged 65 to 85 with acute or convalescent COVID-19. V is TRBV2 and J is TRBJ1-1; D is unclear. Sequencing input: peripheral blood. This chain's CDR3 is CASRTDAANTEAFF. Written as DNA, the CDR3 is TGTGCCAGCAGGACCGATGCGGCGAACACTGAAGCTTTCTTT.